The 6 T cell receptor beta chains below were found in one sample sequenced in a study of cytomegalovirus exposure and HLA in healthy donors. PCR involved 60 Vbeta and 13 Jbeta primers. Assay: immunoSEQ multiplex PCR; the TCRdb copy retains only in-frame clones and omits some. The data contain more than 150,000 clones, around 85% of them seen just once; the ten biggest clones take up 3.5% to 4%. Sequencing was performed on PBMCs. The origin of the receptors is a man in his fifties in good health and CMV-seronegative.

This chain links TRBV30 with TRBJ2-3; possibly TRBD1 for D (5 bases). The CDR3 runs 14 residues. V lost 2 bases to trimming and J lost 2 bases, with 11 bases between them. CDR1 and CDR2 (germline): GTSNPN, SVGIG (reference sequence). The CDR3 sequence is CAWSTGTNTDTQYF. CDR3 DNA: TGTGCCTGGAGTACAGGTACCAACACAGATACGCAGTATTTT.

The chain employs TRBV7-6 and TRBJ1-4, with a possible D match to TRBD1 (6 bases). The germline V gene has CDR1 SGHVS and CDR2 FNYEAQ. The CDR3 has 13 amino acids. V dropped 5 bases and J dropped 5 bases, with 9 bases sitting between them. In nucleotides, the CDR3 is TGTGCCAGCAGCCCGGGACAAAATGAAAAACTGTTTTTT. This encodes CASSPGQNEKLFF.

Note on this clone: At one end, the junction sequence differs from germline, possibly due to a read error. The chain uses TRBV7-7 and TRBJ2-2, with D perhaps TRBD2 (6 bases). Germline V gene sequence: CDR1 SSHAT, CDR2 FNYEAQ (reference sequence). The CDR3 has 16 amino acids. As DNA, the CDR3 is TGTGCTAGCAAATCCGCCAGTATAGCGGCCACCGGGGAGCTGTTTTTT. This sequence encodes CASKSASIAATGELFF.

V usage is TRBV25-1 and J usage is TRBJ1-2; 7 bases line up with TRBD1. Per germline, CDR1 MGHDK and CDR2 SYGVNS. The CDR3 sequence is 13 residues long. V was clipped by 4 bases and J by 5 bases; unmatched bases: 4. This chain's CDR3 is CASSGRDSYGYTF. CDR3 in DNA: TGTGCCAGCAGTGGCCGGGACAGTTATGGCTACACCTTC.

The chain combines TRBV25-1 with TRBJ2-3, with D perhaps matching TRBD1 (5 bases). Per the germline V gene, CDR1 is MGHDK and CDR2 is SYGVNS. The V gene lost 4 bases and the J gene lost 2 bases, with 16 bases spanning the gap. The CDR3 has 16 amino acids. This CDR3 is CASSGEYYRSTDTQYF. The CDR3 nucleotides are TGTGCCAGCAGTGGAGAGTACTACAGGTCCACAGATACGCAGTATTTT.

This clone was counted between two and nine times. The chain recombines TRBV6-1 with TRBJ1-6; D is unresolved. The germline CDR1 and CDR2 sequences are MNHNS and SASEGT. Trimming removed 6 bases at V and 7 bases at J, with 10 bases between. The CDR3 runs 13 residues. CDR3 nucleotide sequence: TGTGCCAGCAGCCAGCGGGAGAATTCACCCCTCCACTTT. Its protein product is CASSQRENSPLHF.